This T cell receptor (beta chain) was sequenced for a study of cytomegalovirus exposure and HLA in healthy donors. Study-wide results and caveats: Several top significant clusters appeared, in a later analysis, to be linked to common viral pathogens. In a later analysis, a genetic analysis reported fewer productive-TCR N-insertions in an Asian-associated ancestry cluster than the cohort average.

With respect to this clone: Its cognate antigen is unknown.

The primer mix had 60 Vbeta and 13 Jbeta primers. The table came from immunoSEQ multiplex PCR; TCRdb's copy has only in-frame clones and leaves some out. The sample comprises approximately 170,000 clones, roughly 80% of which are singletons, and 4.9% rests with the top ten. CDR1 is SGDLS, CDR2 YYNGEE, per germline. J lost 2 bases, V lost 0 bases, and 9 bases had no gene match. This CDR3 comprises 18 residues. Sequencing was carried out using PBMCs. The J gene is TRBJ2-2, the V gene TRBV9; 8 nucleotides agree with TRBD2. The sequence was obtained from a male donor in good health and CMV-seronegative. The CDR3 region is CASSVDDGTSGNTGELFF. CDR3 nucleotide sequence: TGTGCCAGCAGCGTAGACGATGGAACTAGCGGTAACACCGGGGAGCTGTTTTTT. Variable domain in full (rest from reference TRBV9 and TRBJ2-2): DSGVTQTPKHLITATGQRVTLRCSPRSGDLSVYWYQQSLDQGLQFLIQYYNGEERAKGNILERFSAQQFPDLHSELNLSSLELGDSALYFCASSVDDGTSGNTGELFFGEGSRLTVL.